This TCR beta chain was identified in a study of shared clonotypes between healthy human individuals. With respect to this clone: The antigen remains undetermined.

Naivety among CD8 cells was defined by CD45RO negativity and positive CCR7 selection, thereby excluding terminally differentiated effector memory CD45RA+ cells. Germline CDR1 and CDR2: SGHVS and FQNEAQ. The CDR3 consists of 17 residues. Deletions cut 4 bases from V and 2 bases from J, with 20 bases between. General study points: Generation probabilities were higher for clonotypes shared across all four sorted-subset donors than for unshared ones. Estimated clonotype richness was generally higher in naive than memory subsets. Specimens sampled were limited to blood, with tissue repertoires likely differing.

The repertoire was sequenced with immunoSEQ multiplex PCR; TCRdb's copy has only in-frame clones and lacks some. The sample yields roughly 2,000,000 clones, 93% seen once. V gene TRBV7-8 combines with J gene TRBJ1-2; D possibly corresponds to TRBD1 (5 bases). This sequence was found in a man aged 18 to 29 in good health. Some clones in this sample may be carry-over from other donors' samples. Sequencing was performed on naive CD8+ T cells from PBMCs. For the CDR3, the DNA is TGTGCCAGCAGCTCAACGTCGGGACCACTTTCCAACTATGGCTACACCTTC. This codes for CASSSTSGPLSNYGYTF.